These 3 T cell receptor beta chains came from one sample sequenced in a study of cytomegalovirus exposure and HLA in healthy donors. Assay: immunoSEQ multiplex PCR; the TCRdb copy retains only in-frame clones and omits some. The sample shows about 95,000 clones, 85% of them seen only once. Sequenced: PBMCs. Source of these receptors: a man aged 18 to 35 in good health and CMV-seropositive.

CDR3 nucleotide sequence: TGTGCCAGCAGCCTAATACTCTCTGGGGCCAACGTCCTGACTTTC. Its protein product is CASSLILSGANVLTF. V usage is TRBV5-6 and J usage is TRBJ2-6; D unclear. Germline V gene sequence: CDR1 SGHDT, CDR2 YYEEEE. V lost 4 bases and J 0 bases, leaving 8 bases between the germline ends. This CDR3 contains 15 residues.

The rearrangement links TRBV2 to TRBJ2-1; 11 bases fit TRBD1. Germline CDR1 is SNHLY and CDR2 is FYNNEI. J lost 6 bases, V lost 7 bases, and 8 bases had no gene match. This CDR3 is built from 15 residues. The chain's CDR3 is CASKDRDRGSNEQFF. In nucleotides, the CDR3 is TGTGCCAGCAAGGACCGGGACAGGGGGAGCAATGAGCAGTTCTTC.

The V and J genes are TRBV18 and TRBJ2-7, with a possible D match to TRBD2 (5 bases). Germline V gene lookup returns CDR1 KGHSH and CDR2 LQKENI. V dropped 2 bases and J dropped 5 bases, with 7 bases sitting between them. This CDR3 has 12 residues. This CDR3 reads CASSPRGHEQYF. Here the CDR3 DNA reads TGTGCCAGCTCACCAAGAGGGCACGAGCAGTACTTC.